The clone carrying this TCR beta chain was detected only a few times. The antigen is undetermined. This sample is part of a study of T cell repertoires in cytomegalovirus infection. On the study more broadly: A matching HLA type, together with CMV infection, was signaled by public TCR beta signatures. Study outcomes and limitations: Carriage of CMV together with the relevant HLA was identifiable through cumulative public TCR beta family frequency. The ex vivo response was dominated by HLA-C-restricted CMV-specific TCR beta clonotypes.

TCRdb ran MiXCR on the reads and lists one entry per CDR3 protein. The table records almost 300,000 distinct CDR3 sequences, around 10% of them present only once. The CDR3 sequence is 15 residues long. V was pared by 4 bases and J by 5 bases, with 7 bases of the junction left unmatched. Per germline, CDR1 LGHNA and CDR2 YNFKEQ. This chain uses TRBV4-2 with TRBJ2-3; TRBD2 agrees at 9 bases. This sequence was found in a human donor in good health (CMV status not recorded). Some clones in this sample may be carry-over from other donors' samples. Sequences were obtained from PBMCs. The CDR3 here is CASSPTAGGVDTQYF. In nucleotides, the CDR3 is TGTGCCAGCAGCCCGACAGCGGGGGGTGTAGATACGCAGTATTTT.